The 18 T cell receptor beta chains in this list originate from one sample, sequenced in a study of blood T cell repertoires in COVID-19. The method was immunoSEQ multiplex PCR; TCRdb's version includes in-frame clones alone and lacks a portion of them. Of about 170,000 clones in the sample, 65% to 85% were seen once. The sequenced sample was peripheral blood. Receptor source: a woman in her 70s who had recovered from COVID-19.

V is TRBV9 and J is TRBJ1-3; D unresolved. Germline CDR1 SGDLS, CDR2 YYNGEE. CDR3 length equals 16 residues. V gave up 2 bases and J gave up 0 bases, with 12 bases separating them. The CDR3 DNA follows: TGTGCCAGCAGCGTGGCAGGCCCATTCTCTGGAAACACCATATATTTT. Residues: CASSVAGPFSGNTIYF.

This chain uses TRBV6-7 with TRBJ2-3; 7 nucleotides align to TRBD1. TRBV6-7 is an ORF, with its function uncertain. The CDR3 sequence is 16 residues long. V was clipped by 6 bases and J by 1 base; unmatched bases: 10. The CDR3 DNA is TGTGCCAGCAGCAACGACCCGGGACAGTGCACAGATACGCAGTATTTT. It codes for CASSNDPGQCTDTQYF.

V and J are TRBV27 and TRBJ2-1; tentatively, D is TRBD2 (5 bases). V lost 3 bases, J lost 12 bases, and 18 bases lay in between. Germline V gene lookup returns CDR1 MNHEY and CDR2 SMNVEV (reference sequence). The CDR3 runs to 14 residues. CDR3 sequence: CASSFPGPPGRQFF. The CDR3 region has the DNA TGTGCCAGCAGTTTCCCCGGACCCCCGGGAAGGCAGTTCTTC.

The table lists this clone with a count of one. This chain uses TRBV5-4 with TRBJ1-2, with 8 positions matching TRBD1. From germline, CDR1 is SGHNT and CDR2 YYREEE (reference sequence). The CDR3 has 14 amino acids. V lost 6 bases to trimming and J lost 2 bases; unmatched junction nucleotides: 6. Here the CDR3 DNA reads TGTGCCAGCAACAGGGGGGGGGCCAACTATGGCTACACCTTC. Its protein is CASNRGGANYGYTF. Full variable domain (missing parts from reference TRBV5-4 and TRBJ1-2): ETGVTQSPTHLIKTRGQQVTLRCSSQSGHNTVSWYQQALGQGPQFIFQYYREEENGRGNFPPRFSGLQFPNYSSELNVNALELDDSALYLCASNRGGANYGYTFGSGTRLTVV.

This chain uses TRBV3-1 (or the pseudogene TRBV3-2) with TRBJ2-1; TRBD2 matches at 11 bases. This CDR3 contains 18 residues. With 3 bases clipped from V and 0 bases from J, the junction kept 7 bases outside the gene matches. Germline lookup yields CDR1 LGHDT and CDR2 YNNKEL (reference sequence). CDR3 sequence reads: CASSHLAGGGSSYNEQFF. In DNA form, the CDR3 reads TGTGCCAGCAGCCATCTAGCGGGGGGCGGGAGCTCCTACAATGAGCAGTTCTTC.

V is TRBV19 and J is TRBJ2-7; a possible D gene is TRBD2 (5 bases). This CDR3 region has 11 residues. From germline, CDR1 is LNHDA and CDR2 SQIVND (reference sequence). The ends were cut back, 10 bases at V and 3 bases at J, with 10 bases in the middle. CDR3 region: CATNSGYEQYF. CDR3 sequence (DNA): TGTGCCACCAACAGCGGCTACGAGCAGTACTTC.

This clone was observed a single time. The rearrangement uses TRBV12-5 and TRBJ2-3, with D possibly matching TRBD2 (7 bases). With 7 bases removed from V and 4 bases from J, the gap between germline ends came to 15 bases. This CDR3 is built from 14 residues. The germline V gene encodes CDR1 LGHNT and CDR2 FRNRAP. In DNA, the CDR3 is TGTGCTAGTGCCTGGGGGGGCGTGCCAGATACGCAGTATTTT. Its translation is CASAWGGVPDTQYF.

The V and J genes are TRBV11-2 and TRBJ1-2; D is unresolved. The CDR3 is made up of 14 amino acids. The V end lost 2 bases, the J end lost 0 bases, and 7 bases lay between the germline ends. Germline CDR1 is SGHAT and CDR2 is FQNNGV. The CDR3 reads CASSLSLTNYGYTF. DNA of the CDR3: TGTGCCAGCAGCTTAAGCCTCACTAACTATGGCTACACCTTC.

The chain is built from TRBV3-1 (or the pseudogene TRBV3-2) and TRBJ2-7; 8 bases match TRBD1. The germline gives CDR1 LGHDT, CDR2 YNNKEL (reference sequence). The CDR3 runs to 13 residues. The V gene end was trimmed by 4 bases and the J gene end by 5 bases; junction bases not matched to a gene: 4. CDR3 nucleotides: TGTGCCAGCAGCCGCTCACAGGGGGACGAGCAGTACTTC. Its protein product is CASSRSQGDEQYF.

J is TRBJ2-5 and V is TRBV5-1; 15 nucleotides agree with TRBD2. V dropped 4 bases and J dropped 5; count of bases not matched to a gene: 6. The CDR3 loop spans 16 amino acids. The germline CDR1 and CDR2 sequences are SGHRS and YFSETQ. CDR3 sequence: CASSPGLAGGPETQYF. CDR3 DNA sequence: TGCGCCAGCAGCCCCGGACTAGCGGGGGGGCCGGAGACCCAGTACTTC.

The V and J genes are TRBV3-1 (or the pseudogene TRBV3-2) and TRBJ1-4; the D gene is possibly TRBD1 (5 bases). Germline V gene data show CDR1 as LGHDT and CDR2 as YNNKEL (reference sequence). This CDR3 is built from 14 residues. The V and J ends lost 4 bases and 4 bases respectively, with 10 bases between them. The CDR3 is CASSLSGLNEKLFF. The CDR3 DNA reads as TGTGCCAGCAGCCTGTCAGGGCTTAATGAAAAACTGTTTTTT.

V usage is TRBV14 and J usage is TRBJ2-5; D gene ambiguous. V was cut by 4 bases and J by 4 bases, with 10 bases left in between. The CDR3 totals 13 residues. Germline values: CDR1 SGHDN, CDR2 FVKESK. This CDR3 is CASSPDWRETQYF. DNA for the CDR3: TGTGCCAGCAGCCCTGACTGGAGAGAGACCCAGTACTTC.

This rearrangement joins TRBV5-1 to TRBJ2-3; 8 positions match TRBD2. This CDR3 spans 18 amino acids. Germline V lookup: CDR1 SGHRS, CDR2 YFSETQ. With V trimmed by 4 bases and J by 6 bases, 19 bases remained unmatched. As DNA, the CDR3 is TGCGCCAGCAGCCTGGGCCCGGCGGGGGGTGGTTTTTCGGATACGCAGTATTTT. Translated: CASSLGPAGGGFSDTQYF.

The V gene is TRBV19, the J gene TRBJ2-5, with D perhaps matching TRBD1 (6 bases). The CDR3 loop spans 16 amino acids. V was shortened by 1 base and J by 1 base, with 13 bases between the two germline ends. Looked up from germline, CDR1 is LNHDA and CDR2 is SQIVND (reference sequence). CDR3 in DNA: TGTGCCAGTAGTATAGGGACAGTTGGGCCCCAAGAGACCCAGTACTTC. Its protein product is CASSIGTVGPQETQYF.

In nucleotides, the CDR3 is TGTGCCAGCAGCGTAGGAGGAGGGCCGAGGTCCTACAATGAGCAGTTCTTC. Amino acids: CASSVGGGPRSYNEQFF. This sequence joins TRBV9 and TRBJ2-1, with D maybe TRBD2 (6 bases). The ends were cut back, 0 bases at V and 1 base at J, with 14 bases in the middle. The CDR3 is 17 amino acids. Germline-derived CDR1 and CDR2 are SGDLS and YYNGEE.

The V gene is TRBV5-5, the J gene TRBJ1-6, with D tentatively TRBD1 (6 bases). Per the germline V gene, CDR1 is SGHKS and CDR2 is YYEKEE (reference sequence). V dropped 0 bases and J dropped 5 bases, with 6 bases sitting between them. This CDR3 has 14 residues. CDR3: CASSLEGDNSPLHF. As DNA, the CDR3 is TGTGCCAGCAGCTTGGAGGGGGATAATTCACCCCTCCACTTT.

In the case of this clone: This same CDR3 is encoded by further DNA sequences in the sample. The chain uses TRBV20-1 and TRBJ2-7; a weak D match, TRBD1 (5 bases). CDR3 length: 11 amino acids. Germline assignment: CDR1 DFQATT and CDR2 SNEGSKA (reference sequence). With 3 bases removed from V and 4 bases from J, the gap between germline ends came to 7 bases. The CDR3, as DNA: TGCAGTGCTAGGGGGCCTTACGAGCAGTACTTC. This codes for CSARGPYEQYF.

The V and J genes are TRBV5-6 and TRBJ2-7; D ambiguous. The CDR3 is made up of 14 amino acids. The germline V gene has CDR1 SGHDT and CDR2 YYEEEE. The V gene lost 2 bases and the J gene lost 0 bases, with 9 bases spanning the gap. CDR3 DNA: TGTGCCAGCAGCTTTTCCGCCTACTCCTACGAGCAGTACTTC. It encodes CASSFSAYSYEQYF. Filled out from reference TRBV5-6 and TRBJ2-7, the complete variable domain reads DAGVTQSPTHLIKTRGQQVTLRCSPKSGHDTVSWYQQALGQGPQFIFQYYEEEERQRGNFPDRFSGHQFPNYSSELNVNALLLGDSALYLCASSFSAYSYEQYFGPGTRLTVT.